The source of this T cell receptor beta chain is a study of T cell repertoires in cytomegalovirus infection. CDR3 length equals 14 residues. Germline values: CDR1 SNHLY, CDR2 FYNNEI. Deletions cut 6 bases from V and 5 bases from J, with 14 bases between. This clonotype was seen a few times. Its antigen is not known. TCRdb analysed the reads with MiXCR anew, one entry per CDR3 protein. The table lists about 700,000 distinct CDR3 sequences, 30% to 35% of them singletons, with approximately 18% in the top ten. V and J are TRBV2 and TRBJ1-5, with a possible D match to TRBD1 (5 bases). The sequencing used cultured PBMCs, collected from culture after CMV antigen stimulation. The source is a human donor in good health (CMV status not recorded). Some clones in this sample may be carry-over from other donors' samples. The chain's CDR3 is CASSSQGDYQPQHF. The CDR3 DNA is TGTGCCAGCAGCTCCCAGGGTGATTATCAGCCCCAGCATTTT. The full variable domain, its missing parts supplied by reference TRBV2 and TRBJ1-5, is EPEVTQTPSHQVTQMGQEVILRCVPISNHLYFYWYRQILGQKVEFLVSFYNNEISEKSEIFDDQFSVERPDGSNFTLKIRSTKLEDSAMYFCASSSQGDYQPQHFGDGTRLSIL.